These T cell receptor beta chains were read from a single sample in a study of blood T cell repertoires in COVID-19. Profiled with immunoSEQ multiplex PCR; TCRdb holds only in-frame clones, not every one. The table records fewer than 40,000 clones, over 75% of them present only once. Input material: peripheral blood. The receptor source for this set is an elderly man with active or convalescent COVID-19. CDR3s include the opening cysteine and the closing phenylalanine or tryptophan. A D gene is named only where the DNA matches it firmly. Clone size is shown for a subset of rows, as once, few, many or a class of expanded clone.

D	V	J	size	DNA	CDR3
-	TRBV23-1	TRBJ2-5	-	TGCGCCAGCAGTCACCCGACTCGCGATCTTTTGCCAGAGACCCAGTACTTC	CASSHPTRDLLPETQYF
-	TRBV27	TRBJ2-7	medium-sized	TGTGCCAGCGGGCAGGGAACCTACGAGCAGTACTTC	CASGQGTYEQYF
-	TRBV2	TRBJ2-7	-	TGTGCCAGCAGTGAACAGGGCAACGAGCAGTACTTC	CASSEQGNEQYF
-	TRBV7-9	TRBJ2-5	-	TGTGCCAGCAGCTCGACTCAAGAGACCCAGTACTTC	CASSSTQETQYF
TRBD2	TRBV4-3	TRBJ2-2	-	TGCGCCAGCAGCCAAGTAGAAACGGGGGGGCGTAACACCGGGGAGCTGTTTTTT	CASSQVETGGRNTGELFF
-	TRBV3-1/TRBV3-2	TRBJ1-1	-	TGTGCCAGCAGCCCTGCCCCAGGGACTGGTACTGAAGCTTTCTTT	CASSPAPGTGTEAFF
-	TRBV5-4	TRBJ2-3	-	TGTGCCAGCAGCTTCCAGGGAAATTGGGCAGATACGCAGTATTTT	CASSFQGNWADTQYF
-	TRBV7-2	TRBJ2-7	-	TGTGCCAGCAGCTTAGCGGGGGCAGGTTACGAGCAGTACTTC	CASSLAGAGYEQYF
-	TRBV10-3	TRBJ1-1	-	TGTGCCATCACCCAGGGGAGGGACACTGAAGCTTTCTTT	CAITQGRDTEAFF
TRBD1	TRBV6-5	TRBJ1-1	-	TGTGCCAGCGGACACAGGGGGTACACTGAAGCTTTCTTT	CASGHRGYTEAFF
-	TRBV14	TRBJ2-6	-	TGTGCCAGCAGCCAAGTTCGGACAGTAGGGGCCAACGTCCTGACTTTC	CASSQVRTVGANVLTF
-	TRBV2	TRBJ1-4	-	TGTGCCAGCACGAGACGAGACTTTAATGAAAAACTGTTTTTT	CASTRRDFNEKLFF
TRBD1	TRBV7-3	TRBJ1-6	-	TGTGCCAGCAGCTTCGGGACAGGCAATAATTCACCCCTCCACTTT	CASSFGTGNNSPLHF
TRBD1	TRBV19	TRBJ2-4	-	TGTGCCAGTAGTATGCAGGACAGGGTTCTCATTCAGTACTTC	CASSMQDRVLIQYF
-	TRBV9	TRBJ1-5	few	TGTGCCAGCAGCGTAGAGAGCGATCAGCCCCAGCATTTT	CASSVESDQPQHF
-	TRBV7-9	TRBJ2-7	-	TGTGCCAGCAGCCCATCAGGGGCTCTCGACGAGCAGTACTTC	CASSPSGALDEQYF
TRBD1	TRBV29-1	TRBJ2-1	-	TGCAGCGTCGCCGGTTGGGGACAGGGTTATGAGCAGTTCTTC	CSVAGWGQGYEQFF
TRBD1	TRBV2	TRBJ1-1	few	TGTGCCAGCACGGCAACACACAGGGGCGCGAACACTGAAGCTTTCTTT	CASTATHRGANTEAFF
TRBD1	TRBV5-1	TRBJ2-5	-	TGCGCCAGCAGCCCGGGACAGCAGGAAGAGACCCAGTACTTC	CASSPGQQEETQYF
TRBD1	TRBV7-8	TRBJ2-7	-	TGTGCCAGCAGCGCCGAGGGGACAGTCCGCATCGAGCAGTACTTC	CASSAEGTVRIEQYF
-	TRBV28	TRBJ1-1	-	TGTGCCAGCAGTTTATCAGATGGAGGCGTGAACACTGAAGCTTTCTTT	CASSLSDGGVNTEAFF
-	TRBV7-6	TRBJ2-5	-	TGTGCCAGCAGCTTAGAGCCACAAGAGACCCAGTACTTC	CASSLEPQETQYF
TRBD2	TRBV5-1	TRBJ2-3	-	TGCGCCAGCAGCTTGGGACGCGAGCGGGAGATCACAGATACGCAGTATTTT	CASSLGREREITDTQYF
-	TRBV4-1	TRBJ1-1	-	TGCGCCAGCAGTTCGACCCTAACAGGAAACACTGAAGCTTTCTTT	CASSSTLTGNTEAFF
-	TRBV18	TRBJ2-7	-	TGTGCCAGCTCACCAAACGCAGGCGACGAGCAGTACTTC	CASSPNAGDEQYF
TRBD1	TRBV19	TRBJ1-2	-	TGTGCCAGTAGACGGGACAGGGGTGTCTATGGCTACACCTTC	CASRRDRGVYGYTF
-	TRBV7-8	TRBJ1-1	-	TGTGCCAGCAGCCCTAGGACAGACACTGAAGCTTTCTTT	CASSPRTDTEAFF
-	TRBV18	TRBJ1-4	-	TGTGCCAGCTCATCGGGGATCCTTAATGAAAAACTGTTTTTT	CASSSGILNEKLFF
TRBD1	TRBV29-1	TRBJ1-4	once	TGCAGCGTTGAAGAACCGGGACAGGGCGAAGAAAAACTGTTTTTT	CSVEEPGQGEEKLFF
-	TRBV12-3/TRBV12-4	TRBJ1-5	-	TGTGCCAGCAGTTTAAACAGGGACCAGCCCCAGCATTTT	CASSLNRDQPQHF
-	TRBV19	TRBJ2-7	-	TGTGCCAGTAGTATAGCAGGTCCGGGAGAGCAGTACTTC	CASSIAGPGEQYF
-	TRBV7-2	TRBJ2-7	few	TGTGCCAGCAGCCGCAGTCGGGGATCATACGAGCAGTACTTC	CASSRSRGSYEQYF
-	TRBV6-5	TRBJ1-2	-	TGTGCCAGCAATCCGGGACACGGGAATGGCTACACCTTC	CASNPGHGNGYTF
-	TRBV5-1	TRBJ1-3	-	TGCGCCAGCAGGGATGGACTCTCTGGAAACACCATATATTTT	CASRDGLSGNTIYF
-	TRBV20-1	TRBJ2-7	-	TGCAGTGCAAGTCGGGCGGGACAGACAGGGTCCGAGCAGTACTTC	CSASRAGQTGSEQYF
TRBD2	TRBV19	TRBJ2-1	medium-sized	TGTGCCAGTAGCCCGGGACTAGAGCAGTTCTTC	CASSPGLEQFF
TRBD2	TRBV11-3	TRBJ2-5	-	TGTGCCAGCAGCTTTGGACTAGCGGGAGGAACTCAAGAGACCCAGTACTTC	CASSFGLAGGTQETQYF
TRBD1	TRBV5-1	TRBJ1-6	-	TGCGCCAGCAGCTGGATGGGACAGAATTCACCCCTCCACTTT	CASSWMGQNSPLHF
-	TRBV6-5	TRBJ1-5	-	TGTGCCAGCAGTCCAGGGAGCAATCAGCCCCAGCATTTT	CASSPGSNQPQHF